This T cell receptor beta chain derives from a study of blood T cell repertoires in COVID-19. Produced via immunoSEQ multiplex PCR; TCRdb's table is partial and in-frame only. The sample lists 80,000 to 130,000 clones, roughly 89% occurring once. The CDR3 runs to 13 residues. V lost 6 bases and J 5 bases, leaving 11 bases between the germline ends. Germline assignment: CDR1 MNHEY and CDR2 SVGAGI. Sequencing was carried out using peripheral blood. The sequence was obtained from a man in his 70s with acute or convalescent COVID-19. V and J are TRBV6-5 and TRBJ1-5; no firm D call. CDR3 in DNA: TGTGCCAGCAGCCTGGCCAACCATCAGCCCCAGCATTTT. It specifies CASSLANHQPQHF.